Below are 17 T cell receptor beta chains sequenced from a single sample in a study of long-term antiretroviral therapy in people with HIV. Version v3.0 of the immunoSEQ assay ran at survey level. Sequencing was performed with immunoSEQ multiplex PCR; in TCRdb, only in-frame clones are kept and a portion is missing. The repertoire holds 15,000 to 20,000 clones, with 70% to 80% as singletons. Sample: unsorted PBMCs, taken at the start of antiretroviral therapy. The source of these receptors is a young man with HIV.

The chain employs TRBV19 and TRBJ2-7; TRBD1 or TRBD2 may be the D gene (5 bases each). Germline CDR1 reads LNHDA; CDR2 reads SQIVND (reference sequence). The CDR3 runs 21 residues. The V end was cut by 3 bases, the J end by 5 bases, with 35 bases between. The DNA for the CDR3 is TGTGCCAGTAGTATGGTACTTGGTCAGACGGGGCAGGATAGGTATCTCGACGAGCAGTACTTC. Encoded protein: CASSMVLGQTGQDRYLDEQYF.

This chain connects TRBV11-2 to TRBJ2-6; D not certain. The CDR3 has 15 amino acids. Trimming took off 5 bases at V and 0 bases at J, with 8 bases between the two ends. Germline V CDR1 and CDR2: SGHAT, FQNNGV. CDR3 in DNA: TGTGCCAGCAGCCGGACGTCCTCTGGGGCCAACGTCCTGACTTTC. The encoded protein is CASSRTSSGANVLTF.

This rearrangement joins TRBV7-7 to TRBJ2-3; D may be TRBD2 (5 bases). Trimming took off 5 bases at V and 2 bases at J, with 11 bases between the two ends. The CDR3 loop spans 14 amino acids. CDR1 is SSHAT and CDR2 is FNYEAQ in the germline V gene (reference sequence). The CDR3 here is CASSPRGSTDTQYF. The DNA for the CDR3 is TGTGCCAGCAGCCCTCGGGGATCCACAGATACGCAGTATTTT.

CDR3 protein: CASSSPGRVNEQFF. In DNA form, the CDR3 reads TGTGCCAGCAGTTCCCCCGGCCGGGTCAATGAGCAGTTCTTC. The rearrangement joins TRBV6-5 to TRBJ2-1; D uncertain. This CDR3 comprises 14 residues. V was shortened by 4 bases and J by 6 bases, with 13 bases between the two germline ends. Germline loops: CDR1 MNHEY, CDR2 SVGAGI.

This chain uses TRBV28 with TRBJ1-6; 7 nucleotides match TRBD1. Germline V gene data show CDR1 as MDHEN and CDR2 as SYDVKM. This CDR3 is 15 amino acids long. J was trimmed by 12 bases and V by 3 bases; bases with no gene match: 11. The CDR3 sequence: CASSFPRTGGGPLHF. The CDR3 nucleotides are TGTGCCAGCAGTTTTCCCCGGACAGGTGGGGGACCCCTCCACTTT.

The gene calls are TRBV28 and TRBJ2-1, with D perhaps matching TRBD2 (5 bases). The V end was cut by 2 bases, the J end by 8 bases, with 7 bases between. Germline V lookup: CDR1 MDHEN, CDR2 SYDVKM. This CDR3 is built from 12 residues. CDR3 sequence (DNA): TGTGCCAGCAGTTTAGGTAGCGATGAGCAGTTCTTC. It is translated as CASSLGSDEQFF.

This chain connects TRBV9 to TRBJ1-3; perhaps TRBD1 as D (5 bases). Germline assignment: CDR1 SGDLS and CDR2 YYNGEE. The CDR3 extends over 13 amino acids. V was clipped by 7 bases and J by 0 bases, with 8 bases between them. CDR3 sequence: CASGTDSGNTIYF. Here the CDR3 DNA reads TGTGCCAGCGGGACGGACTCTGGAAACACCATATATTTT.

The chain is built from TRBV7-8 and TRBJ2-3, with TRBD1 matching 8 bases. Trimming at V came to 2 bases and at J to 1 base, leaving 5 bases not matched to a gene. CDR1 and CDR2 from the germline V gene are SGHVS and FQNEAQ. The CDR3 contains 16 residues. CDR3 amino acids: CASSLTGGLGTDTQYF. CDR3 DNA sequence: TGTGCCAGCAGCTTAACAGGGGGGCTCGGCACAGATACGCAGTATTTT.

Written as DNA, the CDR3 is TGTGCCAGTAGTGACAGGGTTTTAGACAATGAGCAGTTCTTC. It is translated as CASSDRVLDNEQFF. The J gene is TRBJ2-1, the V gene TRBV19; TRBD1 matches 7 bases. The ends lost 5 bases at V and 5 bases at J; junction bases unmatched: 6. The CDR3 totals 14 residues. Germline V gene data show CDR1 as LNHDA and CDR2 as SQIVND (reference sequence).

The CDR3 DNA reads as TGTGCCAGCAGCTTAGACTCTGGGGAAGGGGAAAAACTGTTTTTT. It translates to CASSLDSGEGEKLFF. This chain uses TRBV7-2 with TRBJ1-4; D is unclear. Per germline, CDR1 SGHTA and CDR2 FQGNSA. Trimming removed 1 base at V and 8 bases at J, with 14 bases between. CDR3 length equals 15 residues.

This chain uses TRBV6-6 with TRBJ2-4; unclear D gene. Germline assignment: CDR1 MNHNY and CDR2 SVGAGI (reference sequence). This CDR3 is 13 amino acids long. Deletions cut 4 bases from V and 7 bases from J, with 11 bases between. The CDR3 loop reads CASSSSDGNIQYF. CDR3 coding DNA: TGTGCCAGCAGTTCCTCGGACGGTAACATTCAGTACTTC.

This clone has only one observation. The chain links TRBV30 to TRBJ2-2, with D hard to call. The V and J ends lost 4 bases and 1 base respectively, with 7 bases between them. This CDR3 is 13 amino acids long. Germline V gene data show CDR1 as GTSNPN and CDR2 as SVGIG (reference sequence). The CDR3 loop reads CAWTEWNTGELFF. CDR3 in DNA: TGTGCCTGGACAGAATGGAACACCGGGGAGCTGTTTTTT.

The CDR3 reads CASSLGVRNTEAFF. The DNA of the CDR3 is TGTGCCAGCAGCTTGGGGGTTAGGAACACTGAAGCTTTCTTT. The genes are TRBV5-6 and TRBJ1-1; D unresolved. Trimming shortened V by 0 bases and J by 1 base, and 7 bases separated the two germline ends. Germline V gene lookup returns CDR1 SGHDT and CDR2 YYEEEE. The CDR3 has 14 amino acids. Full variable domain (rest looked up from reference TRBV5-6 and TRBJ1-1): DAGVTQSPTHLIKTRGQQVTLRCSPKSGHDTVSWYQQALGQGPQFIFQYYEEEERQRGNFPDRFSGHQFPNYSSELNVNALLLGDSALYLCASSLGVRNTEAFFGQGTRLTVV.

This clone was recorded once. The chain links TRBV5-1 to TRBJ2-1, with 8 bases aligning to TRBD2. The germline V gene has CDR1 SGHRS and CDR2 YFSETQ. This CDR3 has 18 residues. The V segment lost 3 bases and the J segment 3 bases; nucleotides outside the gene matches: 14. CDR3 sequence: CASSYRVLERGLYNEQFF. CDR3 bases: TGCGCCAGCAGCTACAGGGTTTTGGAGCGGGGGCTCTACAATGAGCAGTTCTTC.

The chain joins TRBV4-3 to TRBJ2-1; 7 positions agree with TRBD1. The CDR3 consists of 15 residues. The V segment lost 3 bases and the J segment 5 bases; nucleotides outside the gene matches: 7. CDR1 is LGHNA and CDR2 is YSLEER in the germline V gene. The CDR3 reads CASSHTGVENNEQFF. The CDR3 nucleotides are TGCGCCAGCAGCCACACAGGGGTAGAAAACAATGAGCAGTTCTTC.

This chain joins TRBV30 and TRBJ1-6, with D maybe TRBD1 (6 bases). V was cut by 3 bases and J by 9 bases, with 21 bases left in between. The CDR3 loop spans 16 amino acids. Germline lookup yields CDR1 GTSNPN and CDR2 SVGIG (reference sequence). CDR3 in DNA: TGTGCCTGGAGGAGCCCCCAGGGGCGGTTGAGTTCACCCCTCCACTTT. Its translation is CAWRSPQGRLSSPLHF.

CDR3 nucleotide sequence: TGTGCCAGCAGCTTCGACGGCGGGATAGAGCAGTACTTC. Encoded protein: CASSFDGGIEQYF. The chain is built from TRBV4-2 and TRBJ2-7; weak D call: TRBD2 (6 bases). Between the trimmed V and J ends, which lost 5 bases and 7 bases, there was a span of 15 bases. Germline CDR1 LGHNA, CDR2 YNFKEQ. CDR3 length: 13 amino acids.